The 24 T cell receptor beta chains below come from one sample, sequenced in a study of blood T cell repertoires in COVID-19. The repertoire was sequenced with immunoSEQ multiplex PCR; TCRdb's copy has only in-frame clones and lacks some. The data show under 8,000 clones, about nine tenths seen once. Sequencing was performed on peripheral blood. The receptors come from a man in his 70s with active COVID-19.

This sequence joins TRBV27 and TRBJ1-4; 8 bases fit TRBD1. J lost 7 bases, V lost 5 bases, and 9 bases had no gene match. In germline, CDR1 is MNHEY, CDR2 SMNVEV (reference sequence). The CDR3 sequence is 15 residues long. The chain's CDR3 is CASSLYGQGPEKLFF. The CDR3 DNA follows: TGTGCCAGCAGTCTCTACGGACAGGGTCCTGAAAAACTGTTTTTT.

This clone occurred a few times. The CDR3 here is CASSQAGLAGSTDTQYF. The CDR3 DNA is TGCGCCAGCAGCCAAGCGGGACTAGCGGGAAGCACAGATACGCAGTATTTT. The chain couples TRBV4-3 to TRBJ2-3; 13 nucleotides match TRBD2. This CDR3 spans 17 amino acids. Trimming removed 1 base from V and 0 bases from J; junction bases left unmatched: 1. CDR1 is LGHNA, CDR2 YSLEER, per germline.

This clone was seen only once. The chain employs TRBV10-2 and TRBJ2-2; D remains unclear. Trimming pared 0 bases from V and 7 bases from J, leaving 6 bases between. Per the germline V gene, CDR1 is WSHSY and CDR2 is SAAADI. The CDR3 is made up of 13 amino acids. CDR3 coding DNA: TGCGCCAGCAGTGAGTCGTCGAGCGGGGAGCTGTTTTTT. It translates to CASSESSSGELFF.

As DNA, the CDR3 is TGTGCCAGCAGTTACTCCCGGCCAGGGGGCTTCGAGCAGTACTTC. Its protein is CASSYSRPGGFEQYF. The rearrangement uses TRBV6-5 and TRBJ2-7; 8 bases map to TRBD1. CDR3 length: 15 residues. Germline V CDR1 and CDR2: MNHEY, SVGAGI. V lost 0 bases to trimming and J lost 6 bases; unmatched junction nucleotides: 7.

This clone has a single count. The chain is built from TRBV9 and TRBJ2-1; D remains unclear. The V gene lost 2 bases and the J gene lost 7 bases, with 13 bases spanning the gap. Germline V gene sequence: CDR1 SGDLS, CDR2 YYNGEE. The CDR3 sequence is 14 residues long. The CDR3 DNA reads TGTGCCAGCAGCGTTCACAGCACCAAGAATGAGCAGTTCTTC. Translation: CASSVHSTKNEQFF.

The rearrangement links TRBV25-1 to TRBJ1-1; TRBD1 agrees at 9 bases. The CDR3 totals 17 residues. From germline, CDR1 is MGHDK and CDR2 SYGVNS. The trim removed 6 bases at V and 2 bases at J, leaving 13 bases unmatched. The CDR3 here is CASSTQRDRAGNTEAFF. As DNA, the CDR3 is TGTGCCAGCAGCACCCAAAGGGACAGGGCGGGTAACACTGAAGCTTTCTTT.

The rearrangement uses TRBV10-1 and TRBJ2-3; 10 nucleotides align to TRBD2. The CDR3 extends over 19 amino acids. J lost 2 bases, V lost 6 bases, and 17 bases had no gene match. CDR1 and CDR2 (germline): WNHNN, SYGVQD (reference sequence). The CDR3 sequence is CASSESSGGPTYDTDTQYF. In DNA, the CDR3 is TGCGCCAGCAGCGAAAGTAGCGGGGGGCCGACATACGACACAGATACGCAGTATTTT.

V usage is TRBV4-3 and J usage is TRBJ2-1; 15 bases match TRBD2. Losses at the gene ends were 8 bases for V and 7 bases for J; bases not matched to a gene: 15. Germline V lookup: CDR1 LGHNA, CDR2 YSLEER. The CDR3 is made up of 18 amino acids. The CDR3 reads CASSHGLAGGKAGNEQFF. The CDR3, as DNA: TGCGCCAGCTCTCACGGACTAGCGGGGGGGAAAGCGGGGAATGAGCAGTTCTTC.

A single count supports this clone. The rearrangement uses TRBV7-9 and TRBJ1-2; no firm D call. The CDR3 loop spans 14 amino acids. Trimming left V 1 base short and J 6 bases short, with 12 bases between. CDR1 is SEHNR, CDR2 FQNEAQ, per germline (reference sequence). Here the CDR3 reads CASSLVGWSDGYTF. CDR3 DNA sequence: TGTGCCAGCAGCTTAGTCGGTTGGAGCGATGGCTACACCTTC.

The chain combines TRBV2 with TRBJ1-2; a possible D gene is TRBD1 (6 bases). Trimming took off 4 bases at V and 7 bases at J, with 7 bases between the two ends. CDR1 and CDR2 from the germline V gene are SNHLY and FYNNEI. There are 11 residues in the CDR3. The CDR3 protein is CASSAGAGYTF. For the CDR3, the DNA is TGTGCCAGCAGTGCAGGGGCTGGCTACACCTTC.

V usage is TRBV7-2 and J usage is TRBJ2-7, with no clear D. The CDR3 contains 13 residues. V was clipped by 4 bases and J by 4 bases, with 11 bases between them. Looked up from germline, CDR1 is SGHTA and CDR2 is FQGNSA. The CDR3 region has the DNA TGTGCCAGCAGCTCCCAGACGGGTTACGAGCAGTACTTC. It codes for CASSSQTGYEQYF.

The V and J genes are TRBV11-2 and TRBJ2-1, with 10 bases lining up with TRBD2. Trimming removed 0 bases from V and 7 bases from J; junction bases left unmatched: 9. Germline V lookup: CDR1 SGHAT, CDR2 FQNNGV. CDR3 length equals 17 residues. CDR3 sequence: CASSLDKLASGGNEQFF. CDR3 DNA: TGTGCCAGCAGCTTAGATAAGTTGGCTAGCGGGGGTAATGAGCAGTTCTTC.

This chain joins TRBV19 and TRBJ2-1, with 8 nucleotides matching TRBD1. The V and J ends lost 7 bases and 4 bases, in that order; junction bases with no gene match: 12. Germline V lookup: CDR1 LNHDA, CDR2 SQIVND (reference sequence). This CDR3 is built from 16 residues. The CDR3 spells CASKTGQGGWYNEQFF. The DNA of the CDR3 is TGTGCCAGTAAGACTGGACAGGGAGGATGGTACAATGAGCAGTTCTTC.

The J gene is TRBJ2-3, the V gene TRBV10-3; TRBD2 matches at 10 bases. Trimming cost V 2 bases and J 5 bases; bases outside gene matches: 10. The CDR3 sequence is 17 residues long. Per the germline V gene, CDR1 is ENHRY and CDR2 is SYGVKD. The CDR3: CAISELAGASVEDTQYF. The CDR3 region has the DNA TGTGCCATCAGTGAGCTAGCGGGGGCCTCCGTGGAAGATACGCAGTATTTT.

This chain links TRBV6-5 with TRBJ2-5; D remains unclear. There are 14 residues in the CDR3. Per germline, CDR1 MNHEY and CDR2 SVGAGI. V lost 0 bases and J 2 bases, leaving 7 bases between the germline ends. This chain's CDR3 is CASSYSGKQETQYF. As DNA, the CDR3 is TGTGCCAGCAGTTACTCGGGCAAACAAGAGACCCAGTACTTC.

The chain combines TRBV2 with TRBJ2-7; D remains ambiguous. The CDR3 covers 13 residues. From germline, CDR1 is SNHLY and CDR2 FYNNEI. V was shortened by 6 bases and J by 3 bases, with 12 bases between the two germline ends. In DNA form, the CDR3 reads TGTGCCAGCAGAGGAGTTCTCTTCTACGAGCAGTACTTC. This sequence encodes CASRGVLFYEQYF.

The chain recombines TRBV19 with TRBJ1-1; 9 bases align to TRBD1. The germline CDR1 and CDR2 sequences are LNHDA and SQIVND (reference sequence). CDR3 length: 13 residues. J was trimmed by 1 base and V by 10 bases; bases with no gene match: 4. This chain's CDR3 is CATLDRGNTEAFF. In nucleotides, the CDR3 is TGTGCCACCCTGGACAGGGGGAACACTGAAGCTTTCTTT.

The CDR3 DNA is TGTGCCAGCAGTTACCCCCGCGGCACTGAAGCTTTCTTT. It encodes CASSYPRGTEAFF. The chain joins TRBV6-5 to TRBJ1-1; no firm D call. There are 13 residues in the CDR3. V gave up 2 bases and J gave up 4 bases, with 8 bases separating them. Germline assignment: CDR1 MNHEY and CDR2 SVGAGI.

The chain employs TRBV2 and TRBJ2-5, with 8 positions matching TRBD2. The ends lost 6 bases at V and 4 bases at J; junction bases unmatched: 7. Germline assignment: CDR1 SNHLY and CDR2 FYNNEI. The CDR3 is 14 amino acids. CDR3 nucleotides: TGTGCCAGCAGGGTGGGACTAGATATAGAGACCCAGTACTTC. Translating gives CASRVGLDIETQYF.

This clone has just one count. The chain joins TRBV19 to TRBJ1-1, with D perhaps TRBD1 (6 bases). The CDR3 has 13 residues. Germline assignment: CDR1 LNHDA and CDR2 SQIVND (reference sequence). The ends were cut back, 8 bases at V and 3 bases at J, with 13 bases in the middle. CDR3 in DNA: TGTGCCAGTGCGTCGGGGGGGCACACTGAAGCTTTCTTT. It yields the protein CASASGGHTEAFF.

The table lists this clone with a few counts. This chain connects TRBV3-1 (or the pseudogene TRBV3-2) to TRBJ2-3; possible D gene TRBD2, 5 bases. The CDR3 is 16 amino acids. Germline V gene sequence: CDR1 LGHDT, CDR2 YNNKEL (reference sequence). V lost 6 bases and J 0 bases, leaving 16 bases between the germline ends. As DNA, the CDR3 is TGTGCCAGCAGGGCGGACTCCCTCTCTAGCACAGATACGCAGTATTTT. Its translation is CASRADSLSSTDTQYF.

The chain is built from TRBV11-2 and TRBJ1-1, with 7 positions matching TRBD1. Per germline, CDR1 SGHAT and CDR2 FQNNGV. This CDR3 has 16 amino acids. The V segment lost 1 base and the J segment 1 base; nucleotides outside the gene matches: 6. In DNA, the CDR3 is TGTGCCAGCAGCTTAGGGAGGGGGCTGGGGAACACTGAAGCTTTCTTT. Its protein product is CASSLGRGLGNTEAFF.

The chain combines TRBV9 with TRBJ2-2; TRBD1 might be the D (5 bases). The CDR3 spans 14 residues. The germline V and J ends were trimmed by 0 bases and 5 bases, with 8 bases remaining between them. In germline, CDR1 is SGDLS, CDR2 YYNGEE. The CDR3 DNA is TGTGCCAGCAGCGTAGGCAGGGCTACCGGGGAGCTGTTTTTT. Encoded protein: CASSVGRATGELFF. The variable domain in full, with the rest retrieved from reference TRBV9 and TRBJ2-2, is DSGVTQTPKHLITATGQRVTLRCSPRSGDLSVYWYQQSLDQGLQFLIQYYNGEERAKGNILERFSAQQFPDLHSELNLSSLELGDSALYFCASSVGRATGELFFGEGSRLTVL.

In this sample, this clone turned up a few times. The rearrangement joins TRBV27 to TRBJ1-5; 8 bases fit TRBD1. Germline values: CDR1 MNHEY, CDR2 SMNVEV (reference sequence). Trimming took 1 base from V and 6 from J; bases not matched to a gene: 11. The CDR3 sequence is 17 residues long. CDR3 in amino acids: CASSLLGTGPFGQPQHF. In DNA, the CDR3 is TGTGCCAGCAGTTTATTGGGGACAGGCCCCTTCGGTCAGCCCCAGCATTTT.